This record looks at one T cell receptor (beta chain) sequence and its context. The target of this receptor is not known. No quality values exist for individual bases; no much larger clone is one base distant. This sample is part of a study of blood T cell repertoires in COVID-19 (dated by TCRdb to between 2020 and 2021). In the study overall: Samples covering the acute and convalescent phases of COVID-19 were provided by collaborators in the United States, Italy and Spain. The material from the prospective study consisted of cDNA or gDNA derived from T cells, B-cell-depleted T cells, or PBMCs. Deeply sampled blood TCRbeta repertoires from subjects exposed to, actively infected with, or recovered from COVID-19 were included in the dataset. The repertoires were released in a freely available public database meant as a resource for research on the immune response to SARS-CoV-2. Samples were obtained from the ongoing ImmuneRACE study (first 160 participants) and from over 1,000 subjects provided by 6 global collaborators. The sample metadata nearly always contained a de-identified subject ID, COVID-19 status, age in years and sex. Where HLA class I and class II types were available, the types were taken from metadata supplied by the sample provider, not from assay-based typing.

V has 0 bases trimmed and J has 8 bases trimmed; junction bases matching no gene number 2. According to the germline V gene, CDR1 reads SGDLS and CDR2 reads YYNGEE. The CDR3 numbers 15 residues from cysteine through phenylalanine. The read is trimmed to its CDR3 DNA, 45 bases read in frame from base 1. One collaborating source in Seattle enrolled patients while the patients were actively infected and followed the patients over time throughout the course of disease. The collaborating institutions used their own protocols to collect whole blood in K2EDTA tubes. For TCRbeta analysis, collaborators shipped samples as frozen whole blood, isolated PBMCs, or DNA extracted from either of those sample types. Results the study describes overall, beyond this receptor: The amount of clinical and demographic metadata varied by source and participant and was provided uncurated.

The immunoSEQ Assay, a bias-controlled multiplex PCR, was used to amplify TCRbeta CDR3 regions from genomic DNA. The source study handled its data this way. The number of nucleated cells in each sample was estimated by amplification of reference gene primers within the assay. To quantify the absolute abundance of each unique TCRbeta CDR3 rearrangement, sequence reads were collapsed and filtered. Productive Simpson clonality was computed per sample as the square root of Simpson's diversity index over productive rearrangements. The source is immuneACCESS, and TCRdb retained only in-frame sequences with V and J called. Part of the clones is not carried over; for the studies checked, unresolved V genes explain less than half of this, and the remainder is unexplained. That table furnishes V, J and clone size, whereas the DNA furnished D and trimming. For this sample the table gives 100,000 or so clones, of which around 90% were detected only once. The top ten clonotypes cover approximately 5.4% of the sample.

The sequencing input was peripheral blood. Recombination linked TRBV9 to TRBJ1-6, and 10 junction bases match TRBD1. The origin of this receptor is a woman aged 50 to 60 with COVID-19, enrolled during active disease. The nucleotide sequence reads TGTGCCAGCAGCGTAGTTGGGACAGGGGATTCACCCCTCCACTTT. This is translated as CASSVVGTGDSPLHF.